The rows below give T cell receptor beta chains drawn from one sample of a study of blood T cell repertoires in COVID-19. Assay: immunoSEQ multiplex PCR; the TCRdb copy retains only in-frame clones and omits some. The sample contains 49,000 or so clones, around 83% of which appear only once. The sequencing input was peripheral blood. These receptors all stem from a man aged 55 to 69 with active COVID-19. Both conserved end residues are part of each CDR3. D genes are given only for firm matches. Not every row has a clone size; where given, it reads once, few, many or a size class.

size,V,J,length,D,CDR3,DNA
-,TRBV6-6,TRBJ1-2,15,TRBD1,CASTQRTGKRYGYTF,TGTGCCAGCACCCAGCGGACAGGGAAGAGATATGGCTACACCTTC
few,TRBV30,TRBJ2-2,13,-,CAWNTGTAGELFF,TGTGCCTGGAACACAGGGACGGCCGGGGAGCTGTTTTTT
-,TRBV2,TRBJ2-3,13,-,CASIKQGTDTQYF,TGTGCCAGCATAAAACAGGGCACAGATACGCAGTATTTT
once,TRBV6-1,TRBJ1-2,16,-,CASSDGQLQTSYGYTF,TGTGCCAGCAGTGATGGACAGTTACAAACTAGCTATGGCTACACCTTC
-,TRBV3-1/TRBV3-2,TRBJ1-1,14,-,CASSQGQANTEAFF,TGTGCCAGCAGCCAAGGACAGGCGAACACTGAAGCTTTCTTT
-,TRBV5-1,TRBJ2-3,15,-,CASSSQTGNTDTQYF,TGCGCCAGCAGCTCGCAGACTGGAAACACAGATACGCAGTATTTT
-,TRBV6-5,TRBJ1-5,15,TRBD1,CASSSGQGLYQPQHF,TGTGCCAGCAGTTCCGGACAGGGTCTCTATCAGCCCCAGCATTTT
-,TRBV7-9,TRBJ2-1,16,TRBD2,CASSPTLGGSYNEQFF,TGTGCCAGCAGCCCTACTTTGGGGGGGTCCTACAATGAGCAGTTCTTC
-,TRBV5-1,TRBJ2-3,14,TRBD1,CASSSGQGSDTQYF,TGCGCCAGCAGCTCGGGACAGGGGTCAGATACGCAGTATTTT
few,TRBV15,TRBJ1-2,14,-,CATSLGTEPNGYTF,TGTGCCACCAGTTTAGGAACAGAGCCGAATGGCTACACCTTC
-,TRBV6-5,TRBJ2-1,16,TRBD2,CASSYSLAGSDNEQFF,TGTGCCAGCAGTTACTCTTTAGCGGGATCGGATAATGAGCAGTTCTTC
few,TRBV7-9,TRBJ1-2,14,-,CASSGHAGWNGYTF,TGTGCCAGCAGCGGGCACGCAGGGTGGAATGGCTACACCTTC
once,TRBV19,TRBJ2-7,14,-,CASSVGGLGYEQYF,TGTGCCAGTAGTGTCGGAGGCCTTGGCTACGAGCAGTACTTC
once,TRBV11-2,TRBJ2-1,14,-,CASSLAQGPQIKFF,TGTGCCAGCAGCTTAGCCCAGGGGCCGCAAATAAAGTTCTTC
-,TRBV6-5,TRBJ1-1,14,TRBD1,CASSYAQGALGAFF,TGTGCCAGCAGTTACGCGCAGGGGGCTCTGGGTGCTTTCTTT
-,TRBV7-9,TRBJ2-1,12,-,CASSVPRGGKFF,TGTGCCAGCAGCGTCCCAAGGGGGGGGAAATTCTTC
-,TRBV24-1,TRBJ2-1,15,TRBD2,CATSDGGTSGHEQFF,TGTGCCACCAGTGATGGGGGGACTAGCGGACATGAGCAGTTCTTC
-,TRBV27,TRBJ1-6,18,TRBD1,CASSLFGDRGTYNSPLHF,TGTGCCAGCAGTTTGTTTGGCGACAGGGGGACTTATAATTCACCCCTCCACTTT
-,TRBV7-8,TRBJ2-1,15,TRBD2,CASSRRTSGNNEQFF,TGTGCCAGCAGCCGGAGGACTAGCGGAAACAATGAGCAGTTCTTC
-,TRBV6-5,TRBJ2-5,15,-,CASSPTGISKETQYF,TGTGCCAGCAGTCCTACAGGGATATCCAAAGAGACCCAGTACTTC
-,TRBV6-2/TRBV6-3,TRBJ2-5,15,TRBD2,CASSRGLGGAETQYF,TGTGCCAGCAGTAGGGGACTAGGAGGGGCAGAGACCCAGTACTTC
-,TRBV7-3,TRBJ2-6,17,-,CASSPSGTLSGANVLTF,TGTGCCAGCAGCCCAAGTGGGACACTATCTGGGGCCAACGTCCTGACTTTC
-,TRBV9,TRBJ2-1,15,-,CASSVTGSSYNEQFF,TGTGCCAGCAGCGTAACAGGCAGCTCCTACAATGAGCAGTTCTTC
few,TRBV7-2,TRBJ1-1,13,-,CASSSQQGTEAFF,TGTGCCAGCAGCTCGCAACAGGGCACTGAAGCTTTCTTT
few,TRBV7-9,TRBJ1-5,15,TRBD1,CASSYTGGANQPQHF,TGTGCCAGCAGTTACACAGGGGGCGCGAATCAGCCCCAGCATTTT
-,TRBV12-3/TRBV12-4,TRBJ2-3,12,-,CASSTSVPTQYF,TGTGCCAGCAGCACGAGCGTGCCTACGCAGTATTTT
-,TRBV4-3,TRBJ1-6,16,-,CASSQDTGPYNSPLHF,TGCGCCAGCAGCCAAGATACAGGGCCCTATAATTCACCCCTCCACTTT
-,TRBV19,TRBJ2-1,15,-,CASSSSGSRNNEQFF,TGTGCCAGTAGCTCATCGGGGTCTAGAAACAATGAGCAGTTCTTC
-,TRBV10-3,TRBJ2-7,15,-,CAISGAGPRPYEQYF,TGTGCCATCAGTGGGGCAGGTCCCCGACCCTACGAGCAGTACTTC
-,TRBV18,TRBJ1-1,13,-,CASSPRRGTEAFF,TGTGCCAGCTCACCCCGGAGGGGCACTGAAGCTTTCTTT
-,TRBV6-1,TRBJ2-7,15,-,CASSEGVAPPREQYF,TGTGCCAGCAGTGAAGGGGTAGCCCCGCCGCGCGAGCAGTACTTC
-,TRBV3-1/TRBV3-2,TRBJ2-1,15,-,CASSRRKTRDNEQFF,TGTGCCAGCAGCCGACGCAAGACTAGAGACAATGAGCAGTTCTTC
-,TRBV6-5,TRBJ2-7,14,-,CASSPSPSSYEQYF,TGTGCCAGCAGTCCCTCCCCGAGCTCCTACGAGCAGTACTTC
few,TRBV4-3,TRBJ2-2,15,-,CASSQDRANTGELFF,TGCGCCAGCAGCCAAGATAGAGCCAACACCGGGGAGCTGTTTTTT
medium-sized,TRBV27,TRBJ1-6,15,-,CASSSQTGVNSPLHF,TGTGCCAGCAGTTCCCAGACCGGGGTCAATTCACCCCTCCACTTT
-,TRBV4-2,TRBJ2-3,13,-,CASSHPGADTQYF,TGTGCCAGCAGCCACCCAGGGGCAGATACGCAGTATTTT
-,TRBV29-1,TRBJ2-3,11,-,CSVDIQATQYF,TGCAGCGTTGATATTCAGGCTACGCAGTATTTT
-,TRBV28,TRBJ1-2,13,-,CASSRITGYGYTF,TGTGCCAGCAGTAGGATAACGGGCTATGGCTACACCTTC
-,TRBV4-2,TRBJ1-2,16,TRBD1,CASSLRAGQGRDGYTF,TGTGCCAGCAGCCTACGGGCTGGACAGGGTAGAGATGGCTACACCTTC
-,TRBV3-1/TRBV3-2,TRBJ1-3,18,-,CASSQDIGQGRGGNTIYF,TGTGCCAGCAGCCAAGATATTGGGCAGGGAAGGGGTGGAAACACCATATATTTT
-,TRBV7-2,TRBJ2-7,16,TRBD1,CASSSTGTGGSYEQYF,TGTGCCAGCAGCTCTACCGGGACAGGGGGCTCCTACGAGCAGTACTTC
-,TRBV7-8,TRBJ2-7,15,-,CASSPVLGTPYEQYF,TGTGCCAGCAGCCCAGTGCTTGGGACTCCGTACGAGCAGTACTTC
-,TRBV7-2,TRBJ2-7,13,-,CASSSNGLYEQYF,TGTGCCAGCAGCTCTAACGGACTGTACGAGCAGTACTTC
-,TRBV27,TRBJ1-5,17,-,CASSKGGIGSSNQPQHF,TGTGCCAGCAGTAAGGGAGGGATCGGTTCGAGCAATCAGCCCCAGCATTTT
-,TRBV7-9,TRBJ2-5,16,TRBD2,CASSLASGRARETQYF,TGTGCCAGCAGCTTAGCCAGCGGGAGGGCCCGAGAGACCCAGTACTTC
-,TRBV2,TRBJ1-3,13,-,CASSGTTGNTIYF,TGTGCCAGCAGCGGGACAACTGGAAACACCATATATTTT
-,TRBV27,TRBJ1-3,17,TRBD1,CASSPMAGTGVGNTIYF,TGTGCCAGCAGTCCCATGGCCGGGACAGGGGTTGGAAACACCATATATTTT
-,TRBV21-1,TRBJ2-1,14,-,CASNSSGLKNEQFF,TGTGCCAGCAATTCTAGCGGGTTAAAGAATGAGCAGTTCTTC
-,TRBV6-5,TRBJ1-6,14,TRBD1,CASSDGTGGSPLHF,TGTGCCAGCAGCGACGGGACAGGGGGTTCACCCCTCCACTTT
-,TRBV29-1,TRBJ1-6,13,-,CKGQAYSYSPLHF,TGCAAGGGGCAGGCATATTCTTATTCACCCCTCCACTTT
few,TRBV6-1,TRBJ1-3,15,-,CASSEIALRGNTIYF,TGTGCCAGCAGTGAAATTGCGTTGCGAGGAAACACCATATATTTT
-,TRBV7-3,TRBJ2-3,12,-,CASSLQDGTQYF,TGTGCCAGCAGCTTGCAGGATGGTACGCAGTATTTT